This T cell receptor beta chain was found in a study of cytomegalovirus exposure and HLA in healthy donors (TCRdb year 2017). Some background on the complete study: The roughly 670 repertoires of the first cohort and the roughly 120 validation repertoires were produced on the same platform, according to a later analysis. The study was designed to test whether signatures of past pathogen exposure could be identified by cataloging public T cell receptors. In addition to the first cohort of 500 to 850 subjects, a separate validation cohort of 120 different subjects was used. To predict cytomegalovirus infection status, the study combined high-throughput TCR immunosequencing, statistical association of individual TCRs with disease status, and machine learning.

The germline V gene encodes CDR1 MDHEN and CDR2 SYDVKM. Compared with germline, V lacks 4 bases and J lacks 3 bases; bases without a gene match: 5. The CDR3 runs 15 amino acids, cysteine and phenylalanine included. The read is trimmed to its CDR3 DNA, 45 bases read in frame from base 1. Separate from the approximately 670-subject first cohort, the validation cohort of about 110 subjects was the group to which the donors belonged. The paper's findings and limits, for the study overall: The study gave a list of under 200 TCR beta chains associated with cytomegalovirus. A later analysis found that TCRs clustered in the first cohort also tended to co-occur in the 120 validation repertoires, with 90% to 95% of cluster scores above 0. The classifier was reported to diagnose cytomegalovirus status with high specificity and sensitivity in both the original cohort and the validation cohort. According to the authors, the approach could potentially be generalized to other disease states and immunological phenotypes. Across donors, most TCR sequences were observed very rarely, whereas some public TCRs were present in many individuals. A later analysis had no HLA typing for the validation cohort, so co-occurrence there was scored across all 130 or so repertoires. In vitro tests confirmed that three of the cytomegalovirus-associated TCR beta chains recognize cytomegalovirus antigens.

The library was made by the immunoSEQ multiplex PCR assay. Turning to the authors' computational methods: A statistical classification framework was developed to diagnose cytomegalovirus status using the catalog of TCR beta chain sequences. Here the immuneACCESS table is served through TCRdb, limited to in-frame sequences with V and J called. Missing clones are a known gap in these copies; in checked studies unresolved V genes cover under half, and the rest lacks a known reason. The V and J calls and clone size are taken from that table; D and trimming were inferred from the DNA. This sample holds about 130,000 clones; more than 80% were observed only once. The top ten clones comprise less than 7% of the sample. This clone has a single count. Its antigen is still unknown. Base quality data are lacking; no much larger clone is found one base away.

The TCR originated in a woman between 25 and 40 years old in good health and CMV-seropositive. The sequenced sample consisted of PBMCs. The chain uses TRBV28 and TRBJ2-7; 11 nucleotides in the junction match TRBD1. The CDR3 reads CASSSSGTGGYEQYF. DNA sequence: TGTGCCAGCAGTTCATCCGGGACAGGGGGCTACGAGCAGTACTTC.